The following is a T cell receptor (beta chain) sequence with its context. Its antigen is unknown. This record comes from a study of identical twins. General study points: Beta out-of-frame twin sharing showed a weaker excess. Whereas memory repertoires showed no such difference, abundant cord blood beta clonotypes carried fewer insertions. Among monozygotic twins, out-of-frame TCR alpha sharing exceeded what models predicted.

This CDR3 has 14 residues. Germline values: CDR1 SEHNR, CDR2 FQNEAQ (reference sequence). V shed 1 base and J 8 bases; nucleotides not matched to a gene: 2. TCRdb called the 5' RACE reads again in MiXCR, with one record for every CDR3 protein. Of fewer than 650,000 distinct CDR3 sequences listed, around 7.4% were seen once; the top ten hold approximately 1.5%. This sample was shared with a second study, whose subject was yellow fever vaccine responses in identical twins. That work adds: Twins' vaccine T cell responses were reported to seem partly convergent and partly personalized.

The chain has TRBV7-9 and TRBJ1-6; 7 nucleotides align to TRBD1. Sequenced: PBMCs. The source of this sequence is a woman younger than 30 in good health. The CDR3 here is CASSLVGGDSPLHF. The CDR3 coding sequence is TGTGCCAGCAGCTTAGTAGGGGGCGATTCACCCCTCCACTTT.